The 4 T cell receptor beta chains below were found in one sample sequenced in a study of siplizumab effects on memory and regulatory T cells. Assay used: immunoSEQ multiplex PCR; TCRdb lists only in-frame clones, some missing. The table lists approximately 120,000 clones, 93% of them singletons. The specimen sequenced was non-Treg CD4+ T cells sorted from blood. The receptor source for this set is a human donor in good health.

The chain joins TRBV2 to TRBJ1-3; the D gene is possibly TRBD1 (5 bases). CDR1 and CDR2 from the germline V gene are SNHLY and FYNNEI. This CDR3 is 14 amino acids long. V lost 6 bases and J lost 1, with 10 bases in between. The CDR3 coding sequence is TGTGCCAGCAGCCTCTGGGGGTCTGGAAACACCATATATTTT. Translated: CASSLWGSGNTIYF.

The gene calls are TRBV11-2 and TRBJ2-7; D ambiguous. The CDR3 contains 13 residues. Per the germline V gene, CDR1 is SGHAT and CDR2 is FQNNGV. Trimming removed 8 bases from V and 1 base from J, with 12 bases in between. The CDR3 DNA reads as TGTGCCAGCCTGACGCAAAGATCCTACGAGCAGTACTTC. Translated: CASLTQRSYEQYF.

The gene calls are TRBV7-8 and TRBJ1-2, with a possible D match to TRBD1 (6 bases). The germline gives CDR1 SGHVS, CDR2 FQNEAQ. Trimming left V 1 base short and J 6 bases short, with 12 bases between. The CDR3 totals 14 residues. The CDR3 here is CASSLGGGGDGYTF. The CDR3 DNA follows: TGTGCCAGCAGCTTAGGGGGGGGCGGGGATGGCTACACCTTC.

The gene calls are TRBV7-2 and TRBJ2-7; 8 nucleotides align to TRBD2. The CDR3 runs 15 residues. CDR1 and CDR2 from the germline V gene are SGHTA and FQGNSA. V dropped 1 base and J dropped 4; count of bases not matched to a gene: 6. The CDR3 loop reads CASSLGRGASYEQYF. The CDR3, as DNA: TGTGCCAGCAGCTTAGGGCGGGGGGCCTCATACGAGCAGTACTTC.